Below, one T cell receptor (beta chain) is given with its context. Its antigen is not known. This specimen comes from a study of memory CD4+ T cells and cytomegalovirus serostatus. Study results and limitations: The CMV-associated TCR signature appears largely within the CD4+ memory repertoire.

The germline CDR1 and CDR2 sequences are SGHTA and FQGNSA. The CDR3 totals 11 residues. V was pared by 5 bases and J by 5 bases, with 6 bases between. Single viable CD3+CD4+CD8-CD45RO+ cells were sorted as the memory CD4+ T cells. Donors' CMV status reflects serum IgG against pp150, pp28, p38, p52. Positive selection with CD4 microbeads enriched total CD4+ T cells. As processed by the authors: Out-of-frame sequences were removed, leaving a few million distinct TCRbeta sequences. Sequencing used immunoSEQ multiplex PCR; TCRdb keeps in-frame clones, though not all of them. Clone size and the V and J calls come from that table; the DNA yielded D and trimming. The profile shows more than 45,000 clones, approximately 83% of them singletons.

The receptor's source is an adult in good health and CMV-seronegative. This chain joins TRBV7-2 and TRBJ2-5; D is unresolved. The specimen sequenced was memory CD4+ T cells from blood. Here the CDR3 reads CASSHKETQYF. The DNA of the CDR3 is TGTGCCAGCAGCCACAAGGAGACCCAGTACTTC.